This TCR beta chain was sequenced during a study of T cells and Merkel cell carcinoma outcomes (dated by TCRdb to about 2020). As for the study more broadly: In patients with Merkel cell carcinoma, researchers looked at whether the T-cell repertoire of the tumor, along with T-cell density, could predict clinical outcome. Study-level results and caveats: According to the report, clinical outcomes in Merkel cell carcinoma patients could be predicted using T-cell density together with features of the T-cell repertoire.

The samples were taken from patients with Merkel cell carcinoma. Libraries were prepared through the immunoSEQ multiplex PCR assay. TCRdb provides this immuneACCESS table in a form limited to in-frame rearrangements. Some clones are lacking; in checked studies, under half of them reflect an unresolved V gene, and why the rest are absent is not known. The sample table shows some 19,000 clones, and about four fifths are seen once. Of the sample, about 3.1% falls within the top ten clones. For this clone: The antigen it binds to is not known. Nothing much larger sits one base from this clone, and base qualities are not available.

Sequenced material: tumor tissue from Merkel cell carcinoma. This sequence originates from a human donor with Merkel cell carcinoma.

The CDR3 reads as follows: CASSPGQGAYEQYF. The sequenced DNA: TGTGCCAGCTCCCCAGGACAGGGGGCCTACGAGCAGTACTTC. The V gene is TRBV18 and the J gene is TRBJ2-7, and 10 junctional nucleotides match TRBD1. The CDR3 holds 14 amino acids from the cysteine to the phenylalanine. The DNA shown is the 42-base CDR3, in frame from base 1. CDR1 and CDR2, per the germline V gene, are KGHSH and LQKENI. V ends up 6 bases short and J 2 bases short, with an unmatched junction base count of 4.